The clone carrying this TCR beta chain was seen once. Its specificity is unknown. Unique molecular identifiers tagged the TCRbeta library. TCRdb analysed the PCR reads with MiXCR anew, one entry per CDR3 protein. The sample consists of hundreds of thousands of distinct CDR3 sequences, under 30% of them appearing once. The sample is drawn from a study of T-cell reconstitution after alpha-beta-depleted transplantation in children. General study findings and limits: Some patients owed their high day-60 TCRbeta diversity to surviving recipient T cells and thymic progenitors. Reports say that about two months after transplant, the alpha-beta T cells came out of several hundred graft clones that had expanded.

Per the germline V gene, CDR1 is SGHRS and CDR2 is YFSETQ. The CDR3 is 13 residues long. V was pared by 6 bases and J by 4 bases, with 10 bases between. Material: PBMCs, mostly from graft donor cells, obtained 360 days after TCRalphabeta/CD19-depleted stem cell transplant. This sequence joins TRBV5-1 and TRBJ2-2; the D is unclear. This receptor was identified in a female patient under 10 years old who had a stem cell transplant for congenital amegakaryocytic thrombocytopenia, so the T cells may come from the graft donor. The CDR3 DNA sequence: TGCGCCAGCACCCAGGTGGGCACCGGGGAGCTGTTTTTT. Translated, it gives CASTQVGTGELFF.